This TCR beta chain came from a study of CXCR3-negative and CXCR3-positive naive CD8 T cells (dated by TCRdb to the late 2010s). With respect to the entire study: In total, 110 million to 150 million TRB reads were obtained, corresponding to roughly 1.5 +/- 0.3 million reads per library. Data from roughly eleven donors, pooled across two independent experiments, went into the diversity and physicochemical repertoire analyses. Naive subsets from five or six donors and memory cells from 3 donors were included in the TRBV-TRBJ cluster analysis.

Broader findings and caveats from the paper: Because surface CD5, which is linked to self-reactivity in mice, was comparable between the naive subsets, TCR interaction strength was also inferred from the physicochemical properties of TRB CDR3s. Freshly isolated PBMCs were used for most assays because CXCR3 expression partially decreased after cryopreservation. Within the same donor, TRBV-TRBJ usage looked similar between naive CXCR3-negative and CXCR3-positive cells, but memory cells had distinct patterns. Comparably high repertoire diversity was found in both naive subsets, whereas much lower repertoire diversity was found in memory CD8+ T cells.

The sample was run on a NextSeq 550. The Human TCR Profiling Kit (MiLaboratory) was used to prepare UMI-labeled 5' RACE TRB cDNA libraries. The full amount of extracted RNA was used for cDNA synthesis, and the full amount of resulting cDNA was used for PCR amplification. Libraries were prepared in parallel with an identical number of PCR cycles. From the authors' description of their analysis: With a minimum of two reads required per UMI, MIGEC and MiXCR pulled out about 53,000 +/- 10,000 unique UMI-labeled TRB cDNA molecules from each library. Each library averaged approximately 40,000 +/- 10,000 functional in-frame TRB CDR3 nucleotide clonotypes without stop codons. After downsampling to 5000 UMI-labeled TRB molecules per sample, diversity metrics, including normalized Shannon-Wiener and Chao1, were computed in VDJtools. Clonotype-size-weighted physicochemical properties of the central five CDR3 residues (interaction energy, strength, volume and Kidera factor 4) were computed in VDJtools. One entry per CDR3 protein sequence results from the TCRdb reprocessing of the reads, with DNA left out. The V and J calls, along with clone size, are taken from TCRdb and not from the paper's own processing. This sample's table carries about 48,000 distinct CDR3 sequences. Over 14% of the sample belongs to the ten largest clones.

Each CD8+ T cell subset was flow-sorted in triplicate, with fewer than 350,000 cells per subset placed directly into RLT lysis buffer. Using standard density gradient centrifugation, peripheral blood mononuclear cells were isolated from buffy coats. An RNeasy Mini Kit was used to extract total RNA from the sorted cells. In the germline V gene (reference sequence), CDR1 corresponds to SEHNR and CDR2 to FQNEAQ. The CDR3 holds 15 amino acids from the cysteine to the phenylalanine. No DNA sequence was recorded. To note about this clonotype: Its antigen remains undetermined.

The sequence links TRBV7-9 to TRBJ2-7; TCRdb designates TRBD1, a call that cannot be tested without DNA. This TCR came from a human donor in good health. Some clones in this sample may be carry-over from other donors' samples. Sequenced input: memory CD8+ T cells from blood. The label giving this sample's cell subset or site can be read as: conventional CD8+ memory T cells (TMEM), sorted as controls. The CDR3 region reads CASSSEGQGTYEQYF. Extended through the reference TRBV7-9 and TRBJ2-7 proteins, this CDR3 yields the full variable domain: DTGVSQNPRHKITKRGQNVTFRCDPISEHNRLYWYRQTLGQGPEFLTYFQNEAQLEKSRLLSDRFSAERPKGSFSTLEIQRTEQGDSAMYLCASSSEGQGTYEQYFGPGTRLTVT.